This T cell receptor beta chain was identified in a study of OX40 agonist ivuxolimab in advanced cancers. Overall study context: One patient with hepatocellular carcinoma and two with cutaneous melanoma, three in all, had partial responses.

Deletions cut 4 bases from V and 5 bases from J, with 15 bases between. The V gene's germline CDR1 is SGHRS and CDR2 YFSETQ. The CDR3 extends over 14 amino acids. The assay was immunoSEQ multiplex PCR, and TCRdb's table has in-frame clones only and misses some. The sample lists some 57,000 clones, more than 70% occurring once. This clone showed up just a few times. V usage is TRBV5-1 and J usage is TRBJ2-5; D unclear. The receptor was derived from an adult with an advanced solid tumor such as melanoma, head and neck, liver or kidney cancer. Sequences were derived from CD4+ or CD8+ T cells sorted from blood, sampled in a trial of the OX40 agonist ivuxolimab. CDR3 coding DNA: TGCGCCAGCAGCCCCTGGACGACCGGGGAGACCCAGTACTTC. Amino acids: CASSPWTTGETQYF.